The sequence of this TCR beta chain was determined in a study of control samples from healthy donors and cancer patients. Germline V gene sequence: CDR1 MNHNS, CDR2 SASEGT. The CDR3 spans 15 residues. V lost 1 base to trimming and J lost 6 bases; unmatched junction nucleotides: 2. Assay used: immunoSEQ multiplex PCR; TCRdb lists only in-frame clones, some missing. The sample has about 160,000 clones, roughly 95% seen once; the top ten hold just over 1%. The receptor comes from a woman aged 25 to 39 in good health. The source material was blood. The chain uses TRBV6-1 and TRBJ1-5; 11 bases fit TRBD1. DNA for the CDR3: TGTGCCAGCAGTGAAGGGACAGGGGGCGGTCAGCCCCAGCATTTT. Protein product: CASSEGTGGGQPQHF.